This T cell receptor (beta chain) was recorded in a study of shared clonotypes between healthy human individuals. The germline V gene encodes CDR1 LGHNT and CDR2 FRNRAP. Trimming shortened V by 4 bases and J by 0 bases, and 7 bases separated the two germline ends. The CDR3 contains 14 residues. General study points: Generation probabilities of non-shared clonotypes were lower (relative to those shared by all four donors). Investigators collected only blood, and repertoires in tissues likely differ. There were few donors, and this limited the genetic and exposure-history diversity represented.

A word on this clone: Antigen unknown.

Running of the assay took place at deep level. Produced via immunoSEQ multiplex PCR; TCRdb's table is partial and in-frame only. The profile shows approximately 640,000 clones, 90% of them singletons. The receptor was derived from a man aged 18 to 29 in good health. Some clones in this sample may be carry-over from other donors' samples. The V and J genes are TRBV12-5 and TRBJ2-1; D unclear. The material sequenced was memory CD8+ T cells from PBMCs. The subset denotes: CD45RO+ cells pooled with CCR7-negative TemRA cells. In DNA, the CDR3 is TGTGCTAGTGGTTCGCCCGGCTCCTACAATGAGCAGTTCTTC. As protein: CASGSPGSYNEQFF.